This entry lists 5 T cell receptor beta chains sequenced from one sample in a study of cytomegalovirus exposure and HLA in healthy donors. In the PCR, 60 Vbeta and 13 Jbeta primers were used. Sequenced by immunoSEQ multiplex PCR; TCRdb stores in-frame clones only, minus some. In the table there are about 140,000 clones, about 70% of which are singletons. Sequencing was carried out using PBMCs. All receptors come from a male donor in good health and CMV-seronegative.

A word on this clone: In the same sample, other DNA sequences code for this CDR3. The chain combines TRBV9 with TRBJ1-1; TRBD1 might be the D (5 bases). The CDR3 is 15 amino acids. The V end lost 2 bases, the J end lost 1 base, and 12 bases lay between the germline ends. CDR1 and CDR2 (germline): SGDLS, YYNGEE. In DNA form, the CDR3 reads TGTGCCAGCAGCGTCTCGCACCAGGGGAACACTGAAGCTTTCTTT. This translates into CASSVSHQGNTEAFF.

This rearrangement joins TRBV7-2 to TRBJ2-7; possible D gene TRBD2, 5 bases. This CDR3 has 13 amino acids. Per the germline V gene, CDR1 is SGHTA and CDR2 is FQGNSA. The V gene lost 1 base and the J gene lost 5 bases, with 9 bases spanning the gap. The CDR3 reads CASSLVAGNEQYF. DNA of the CDR3: TGTGCCAGCAGCTTAGTGGCGGGCAACGAGCAGTACTTC.

This chain links TRBV5-4 with TRBJ2-7; tentatively, D is TRBD1 (6 bases). CDR3 length: 15 amino acids. Germline V CDR1 and CDR2: SGHNT, YYREEE (reference sequence). V lost 0 bases and J lost 3, with 13 bases in between. The CDR3 loop is CASSLGSQGFYEQYF. The DNA of the CDR3 is TGTGCCAGCAGCTTGGGTTCGCAGGGGTTCTACGAGCAGTACTTC.

The genes are TRBV5-1 and TRBJ1-5; 9 nucleotides match TRBD1. Trimming cost V 2 bases and J 3 bases; bases outside gene matches: 3. The length of the CDR3 is 15 residues. Per the germline V gene, CDR1 is SGHRS and CDR2 is YFSETQ. The CDR3 here is CASSFGTGINQPQHF. In DNA form, the CDR3 reads TGCGCCAGCAGCTTCGGGACAGGGATCAATCAGCCCCAGCATTTT.

This clone has a handful of counts. The chain is built from TRBV30 and TRBJ2-7; D might be TRBD1 (6 bases). Trimming stripped 1 base from V and 7 bases from J, with 11 bases between. In germline, CDR1 is GTSNPN, CDR2 SVGIG (reference sequence). The CDR3 consists of 12 residues. The CDR3: CAWSGAGVEQYF. In DNA form, the CDR3 reads TGTGCCTGGAGTGGGGCAGGGGTTGAGCAGTACTTC.